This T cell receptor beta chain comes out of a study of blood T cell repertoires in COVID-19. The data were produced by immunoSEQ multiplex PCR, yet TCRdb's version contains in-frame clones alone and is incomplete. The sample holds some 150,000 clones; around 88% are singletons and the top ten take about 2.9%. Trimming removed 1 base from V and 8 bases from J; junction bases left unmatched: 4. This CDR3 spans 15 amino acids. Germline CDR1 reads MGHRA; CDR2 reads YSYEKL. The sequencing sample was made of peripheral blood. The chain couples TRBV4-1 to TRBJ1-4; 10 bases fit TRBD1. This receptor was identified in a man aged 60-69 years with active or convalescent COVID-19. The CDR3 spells CASSQAGQGREKLFF. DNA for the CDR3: TGCGCCAGCAGCCAAGCGGGACAGGGGCGCGAAAAACTGTTTTTT.